This T cell receptor beta chain was sequenced for a study of blood T cell repertoires in COVID-19 (dated by TCRdb to about 2020). Regarding the complete study: The collaborator samples originated in the United States, Italy and Spain and spanned the acute and convalescent phases of COVID-19. Nearly every sample came with metadata listing a de-identified subject ID, COVID-19 status, age in years and sex. Subjects who had been exposed to COVID-19, were actively infected with it, or had recovered from it provided the deeply sampled blood TCRbeta repertoires that made up the dataset. Where HLA class I and class II types were available, the types were taken from metadata supplied by the sample provider, not from assay-based typing. The samples were drawn from two sources: the first 160 participants of the ongoing ImmuneRACE study, and fewer than 1,500 subjects contributed by 6 global collaborators. The material from the prospective study consisted of cDNA or gDNA derived from T cells, B-cell-depleted T cells, or PBMCs. The repertoires were released in a freely available public database intended as a resource for research on the immune response to SARS-CoV-2. Here is what the overall study found, with its caveats: The quantity of clinical and demographic metadata differed by source and by participant and was supplied without curation.

After removal of 4 bases from V and 4 bases from J, the junction retains 13 bases not matched to a gene. The CDR3 measures 16 amino acids from cysteine to phenylalanine. The read is trimmed to its CDR3 DNA, 48 bases read in frame from base 1. As encoded in the germline V gene, CDR1 is SGHRS while CDR2 is YFSETQ. To note about this clone: There is no known antigen for this receptor. Base qualities are not at hand, and no much larger clone is one base apart.

TCRbeta CDR3 regions were amplified from genomic DNA by means of the immunoSEQ Assay, a bias-controlled multiplex PCR. The study's processing was this. The number of nucleated cells in each sample was estimated from the amplification of reference gene primers within the assay. Sequence reads were collapsed and filtered to measure the absolute abundance of every unique TCRbeta CDR3 rearrangement. For each sample, productive Simpson clonality was calculated by taking the square root of Simpson's diversity index across productive rearrangements. TCRdb took over this immuneACCESS table, retaining in-frame rearrangements with V and J assigned. Such tables are incomplete; in checked studies, under half of the missing clones stem from an unresolved V gene, and the remainder is unexplained. The V and J calls and clone size come from that table; D and trimming were worked out from the DNA. The sample records 250,000 or so clones, roughly four fifths of which are singletons. The ten largest clonotypes hold around 1.8% of the sample.

In the prospective study, participants were roughly 18 to 95 years old, resided in fewer than 25 geographic areas of the United States, and were enrolled through a virtual design. In the prospective study, participants were assigned to cohorts based on the clinical history participants reported in a screening survey and a study questionnaire. For ImmuneRACE Cohort 3, a participant was defined as recovered based on two consecutive negative NP/OP PCR tests, clearance by a healthcare professional, or resolution of symptoms. In the prospective study, whole blood, serum and a nasopharyngeal or oropharyngeal swab were collected from each participant by mobile phlebotomists. Participants in the prospective study had the option to provide additional blood draws and questionnaires over a 2-month period. Before DNA extraction, prospective study blood samples were shipped either frozen or at room temperature.

What was sequenced was PBMCs or T cells enriched from blood (not recorded which). This chain is built from TRBV5-1 and TRBJ2-5, and 7 junctional nucleotides match TRBD2. The receptor's source is a man aged 60-69 years who had recovered from COVID-19. The nucleotide sequence reads TGCGCCAGCAGCAGAACTAGCGTTAGGGTCGGAGAGACCCAGTACTTC. Translated, this gives CASSRTSVRVGETQYF.